The clone carrying this T cell receptor beta chain has a handful of counts. Library construction for TCR beta used iRepertoire HTBI primers and Arm-PCR of CDR3 regions. TCRdb passed the multiplex PCR reads through MiXCR, listing each CDR3 protein once. The sample includes about 560,000 distinct CDR3 sequences, roughly a sixth seen only once; the top ten take about 11%. This CDR3 has 12 amino acids. Germline CDR1 reads MDHEN; CDR2 reads SYDVKM. Deletions cut 11 bases from V and 4 bases from J, with 15 bases between. The data were taken from a study of regulatory T cells in long-lasting Graves disease. Indicated time point: newly diagnosed GD, antithyroid drugs for less than 3 months. The authors made the TCR library using RNA they extracted from PBMCs. A further study also used this sample, focusing on T cells in Graves' hyperthyroidism and ophthalmopathy.

The source is a man in his late teens or twenties with Graves disease. The gene calls are TRBV28 and TRBJ2-7, with D perhaps matching TRBD1 (6 bases). The material was peripheral blood mononuclear cells (PBMCs), obtained at new diagnosis, from a patient treated with antithyroid drugs. CDR3 loop: CAVEGVEYEQYF. CDR3 nucleotide sequence: TGTGCCGTCGAGGGGGTAGAGTACGAGCAGTACTTC.